The clone carrying this T cell receptor (beta chain) has just one count. Its antigen is undetermined. This entry belongs to a study of cytomegalovirus exposure and HLA in healthy donors. General study points: CMV serostatus was the sole immune exposure data available. From TCR beta sequences, most subjects' HLA-A and HLA-B alleles were reportedly predicted accurately.

The PCR used 60 Vbeta and 13 Jbeta primers. The repertoire was sequenced with immunoSEQ multiplex PCR; TCRdb's copy has only in-frame clones and lacks some. The table has roughly 140,000 clones, approximately 78% seen once; the top ten hold about 2.4%. The sequence came from a woman between 18 and 29 years old in good health and CMV-seropositive. Sequenced: PBMCs.

CDR3 coding DNA: TGTGCCAGCAGTTTGCTAGCGGGGGGTGGTGAGCAGTTCTTC. Translation gives CASSLLAGGGEQFF. The V and J genes are TRBV28 and TRBJ2-1; TRBD2 agrees at 11 bases. Per germline, CDR1 MDHEN and CDR2 SYDVKM. There are 14 residues in the CDR3. Trimming took 3 bases from V and 9 from J; bases not matched to a gene: 4.